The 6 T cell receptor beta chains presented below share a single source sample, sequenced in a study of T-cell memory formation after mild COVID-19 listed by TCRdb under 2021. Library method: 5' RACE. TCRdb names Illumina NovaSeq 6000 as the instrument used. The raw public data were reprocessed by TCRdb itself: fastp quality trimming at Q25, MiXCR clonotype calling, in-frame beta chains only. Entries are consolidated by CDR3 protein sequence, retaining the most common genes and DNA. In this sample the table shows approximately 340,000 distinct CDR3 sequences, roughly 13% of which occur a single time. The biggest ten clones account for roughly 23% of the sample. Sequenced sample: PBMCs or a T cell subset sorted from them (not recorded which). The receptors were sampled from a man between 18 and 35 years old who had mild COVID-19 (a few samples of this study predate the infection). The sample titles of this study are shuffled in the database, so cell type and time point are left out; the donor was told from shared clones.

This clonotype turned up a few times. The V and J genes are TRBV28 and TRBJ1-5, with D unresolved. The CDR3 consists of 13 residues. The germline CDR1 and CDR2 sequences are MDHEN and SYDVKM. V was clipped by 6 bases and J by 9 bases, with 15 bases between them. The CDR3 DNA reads TGTGCCAGCAGGCCCATCCAAGGGCTGCCCCAGCATTTT. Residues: CASRPIQGLPQHF.

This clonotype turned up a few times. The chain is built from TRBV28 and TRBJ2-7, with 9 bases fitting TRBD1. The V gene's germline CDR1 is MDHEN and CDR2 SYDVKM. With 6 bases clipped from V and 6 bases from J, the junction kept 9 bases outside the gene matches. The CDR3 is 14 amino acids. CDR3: CASSRGQGAREQYV. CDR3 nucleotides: TGTGCCAGCAGCCGGGGACAGGGAGCCCGCGAGCAGTACGTC.

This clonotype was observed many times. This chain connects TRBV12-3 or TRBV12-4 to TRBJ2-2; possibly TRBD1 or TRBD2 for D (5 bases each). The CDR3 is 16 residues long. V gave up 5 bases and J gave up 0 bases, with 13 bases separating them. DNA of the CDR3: TGTGCCAGCAGTACTACCGGGACGGCGAACACCGGGGAGCTGTTTTTT. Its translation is CASSTTGTANTGELFF.

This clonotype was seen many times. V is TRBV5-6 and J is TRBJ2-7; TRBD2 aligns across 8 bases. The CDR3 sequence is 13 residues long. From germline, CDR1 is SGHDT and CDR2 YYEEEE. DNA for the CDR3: TGTGCCAGCAGCTTGAAAGGACTAGCAAAACTCGGAGTC. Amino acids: CASSLKGLAKLGV.

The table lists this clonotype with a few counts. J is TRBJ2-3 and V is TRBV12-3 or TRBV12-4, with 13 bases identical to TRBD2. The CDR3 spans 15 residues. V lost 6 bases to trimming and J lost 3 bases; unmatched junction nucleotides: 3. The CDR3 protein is CASSAGLAGTDTQYF. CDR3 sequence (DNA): TGTGCCAGCAGCGCGGGACTAGCGGGGACAGATACGCAGTATTTT.

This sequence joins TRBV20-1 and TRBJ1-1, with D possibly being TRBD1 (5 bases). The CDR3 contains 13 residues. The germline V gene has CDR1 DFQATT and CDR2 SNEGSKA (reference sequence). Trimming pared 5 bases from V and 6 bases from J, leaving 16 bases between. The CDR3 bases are TGCAGTGCTTACGTACAGGCGATCGCTGAAGCTTTCTTT. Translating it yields CSAYVQAIAEAFF.